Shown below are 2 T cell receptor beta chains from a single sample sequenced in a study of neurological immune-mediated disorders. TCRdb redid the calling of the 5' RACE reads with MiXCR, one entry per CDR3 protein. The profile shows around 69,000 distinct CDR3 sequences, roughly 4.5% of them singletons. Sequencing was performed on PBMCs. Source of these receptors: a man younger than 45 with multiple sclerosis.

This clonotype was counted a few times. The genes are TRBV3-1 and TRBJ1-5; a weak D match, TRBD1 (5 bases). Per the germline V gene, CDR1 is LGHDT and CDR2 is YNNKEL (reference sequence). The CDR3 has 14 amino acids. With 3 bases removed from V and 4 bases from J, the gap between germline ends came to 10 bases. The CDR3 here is CASSHMGPNQPQHF. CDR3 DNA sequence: TGTGCCAGCAGCCACATGGGACCGAATCAGCCCCAGCATTTT. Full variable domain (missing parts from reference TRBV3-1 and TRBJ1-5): DTAVSQTPKYLVTQMGNDKSIKCEQNLGHDTMYWYKQDSKKFLKIMFSYNNKELIINETVPNRFSPKSPDKAHLNLHINSLELGDSAVYFCASSHMGPNQPQHFGDGTRLSIL.

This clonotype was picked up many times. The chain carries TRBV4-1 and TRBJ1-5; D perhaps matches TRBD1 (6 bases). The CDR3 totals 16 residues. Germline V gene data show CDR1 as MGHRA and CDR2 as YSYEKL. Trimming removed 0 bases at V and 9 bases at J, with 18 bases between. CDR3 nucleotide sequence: TGCGCCAGCAGCCAAGATAGGGGTAGGGGGACTTGGCCCCAGCATTTT. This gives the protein CASSQDRGRGTWPQHF.